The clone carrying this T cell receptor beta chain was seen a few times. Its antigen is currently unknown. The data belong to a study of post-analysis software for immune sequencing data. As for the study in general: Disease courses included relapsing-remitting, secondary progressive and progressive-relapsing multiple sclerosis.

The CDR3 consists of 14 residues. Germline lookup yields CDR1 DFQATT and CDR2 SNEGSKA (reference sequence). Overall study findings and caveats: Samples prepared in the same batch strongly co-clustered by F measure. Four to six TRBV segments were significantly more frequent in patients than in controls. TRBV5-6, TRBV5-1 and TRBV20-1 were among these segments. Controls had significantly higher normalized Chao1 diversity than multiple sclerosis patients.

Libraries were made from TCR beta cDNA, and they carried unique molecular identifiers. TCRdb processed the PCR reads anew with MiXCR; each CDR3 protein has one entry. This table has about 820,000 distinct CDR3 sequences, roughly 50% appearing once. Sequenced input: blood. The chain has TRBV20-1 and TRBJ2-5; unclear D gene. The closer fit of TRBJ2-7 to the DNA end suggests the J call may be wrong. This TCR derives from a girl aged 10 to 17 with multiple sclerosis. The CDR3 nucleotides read TGCAGTGCTAGAGGCCCGGTCGGGCCCTACGAGCAGTACTTC. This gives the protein CSARGPVGPYEQYF.